One T cell receptor (beta chain) is described in this entry. Using immunoSEQ multiplex PCR, the repertoire was profiled, and TCRdb retains in-frame clones only, with some absent. This table holds some 100,000 clones, more than 80% found once. This specimen belongs to a study of control samples from healthy donors and cancer patients. In germline, CDR1 is LNHDA, CDR2 SQIVND (reference sequence). The CDR3 runs to 14 residues. V was clipped by 5 bases and J by 6 bases, with 14 bases between them. The rearrangement joins TRBV19 to TRBJ2-1; D gene uncertain. The source material was blood. This sequence was found in a man between 18 and 35 years old in good health. The CDR3 spells CASSFGELANEQFF. The DNA of the CDR3 is TGTGCCAGTAGTTTCGGAGAACTTGCCAATGAGCAGTTCTTC.